This T cell receptor (beta chain) was identified in a study of CD8+CD57+ T cells in acquired aplastic anemia. According to the study, genomic DNA was the template for TCR beta VDJ and CDR3 profiling. TCRdb called the reads again in MiXCR, with one record for every CDR3 protein. The sample yields some 170,000 distinct CDR3 sequences, about 70% seen once. An expansion of CD8+CD57+ cells by flow cytometry had been shown in patients chosen for sequencing. The study sampled blood from patients who had received no therapy. The source is a human donor with aplastic anemia. Sequenced material: sorted CD4+, CD8+, or CD8+CD57+ T cells (not recorded which) from PBMCs.

CDR3 in amino acids: CATSRDWEGTQGNEQFF. The CDR3 nucleotides are TGTGCCACCAGCAGAGATTGGGAAGGGACACAGGGGAATGAGCAGTTCTTC. This chain links TRBV15 with TRBJ2-1; 7 bases fit TRBD1. Per germline, CDR1 LNHNV and CDR2 YYDKDF (reference sequence). The CDR3 spans 17 residues. J gave up 7 bases and V 0 bases, and 12 bases lay outside the gene matches.